The rows below give T cell receptor beta chains drawn from one sample of a study of blood T cell repertoires in COVID-19. Clones were read by immunoSEQ multiplex PCR, and TCRdb kept only the in-frame ones, dropping some. The data show about 160,000 clones, 70% to 90% seen once. Source material: peripheral blood. The receptors shown here come from an elderly man with COVID-19, enrolled during active disease. Both conserved end residues are part of each CDR3. D genes are given only for firm matches. The size field is filled for only some rows; it gives once, few, many or a size class.

d_call: -; clone_size: -; j_call: TRBJ1-4; v_call: TRBV11-2; cdr3_aa: CASSQGGEKLFF; cdr3_nt: TGTGCCAGCAGCCAGGGCGGTGAAAAACTGTTTTTT
d_call: -; clone_size: -; j_call: TRBJ2-3; v_call: TRBV6-1; cdr3_aa: CASSEAPQGIDTQYF; cdr3_nt: TGTGCCAGCAGTGAAGCGCCACAGGGAATAGATACGCAGTATTTT
d_call: TRBD1; clone_size: -; j_call: TRBJ2-2; v_call: TRBV5-1; cdr3_aa: CASSRRTGNTGELFF; cdr3_nt: TGCGCCAGCAGCCGACGGACAGGGAACACCGGGGAGCTGTTTTTT
d_call: TRBD1; clone_size: -; j_call: TRBJ1-6; v_call: TRBV5-6; cdr3_aa: CASSFQTGSSYNSPLHF; cdr3_nt: TGTGCCAGCAGCTTTCAGACAGGGTCTTCCTATAATTCACCCCTCCACTTT
d_call: -; clone_size: -; j_call: TRBJ2-2; v_call: TRBV7-9; cdr3_aa: CASSWGGDTGELFF; cdr3_nt: TGTGCCAGCAGCTGGGGGGGCGACACCGGGGAGCTGTTTTTT
d_call: TRBD1; clone_size: -; j_call: TRBJ1-5; v_call: TRBV6-2/TRBV6-3; cdr3_aa: CASSKLWTGGAPQHF; cdr3_nt: TGTGCCAGCAGTAAACTTTGGACAGGGGGAGCGCCCCAGCATTTT
d_call: TRBD1; clone_size: -; j_call: TRBJ2-7; v_call: TRBV7-8; cdr3_aa: CASSLGSQGAIYEQYF; cdr3_nt: TGTGCCAGCAGCTTGGGGTCGCAGGGGGCCATCTACGAGCAGTACTTC
d_call: -; clone_size: -; j_call: TRBJ2-3; v_call: TRBV3-1/TRBV3-2; cdr3_aa: CASSQGGSGVKDTQYF; cdr3_nt: TGTGCCAGCAGCCAAGGGGGGTCAGGGGTTAAAGATACGCAGTATTTT
d_call: -; clone_size: -; j_call: TRBJ1-5; v_call: TRBV2; cdr3_aa: CASSRTLQGFQPQHF; cdr3_nt: TGTGCCAGCAGTAGGACCTTACAGGGCTTCCAGCCCCAGCATTTT
d_call: TRBD1; clone_size: -; j_call: TRBJ1-1; v_call: TRBV29-1; cdr3_aa: CSAGQGYYTEAFF; cdr3_nt: TGCAGCGCCGGACAGGGTTACTACACTGAAGCTTTCTTT
d_call: -; clone_size: -; j_call: TRBJ2-7; v_call: TRBV12-5; cdr3_aa: CASGLPLKGLDEQYF; cdr3_nt: TGTGCTAGTGGTTTGCCCCTCAAGGGACTCGACGAGCAGTACTTC
d_call: -; clone_size: -; j_call: TRBJ2-6; v_call: TRBV15; cdr3_aa: CATSRAPSNRAGANVLTF; cdr3_nt: TGTGCCACCAGCAGAGCCCCTTCAAACAGGGCTGGGGCCAACGTCCTGACTTTC
d_call: -; clone_size: -; j_call: TRBJ1-5; v_call: TRBV29-1; cdr3_aa: CSVGREMGQPQHF; cdr3_nt: TGCAGCGTAGGACGGGAGATGGGGCAGCCCCAGCATTTT
d_call: -; clone_size: -; j_call: TRBJ1-1; v_call: TRBV7-3; cdr3_aa: CASSLGAGMNTEAFF; cdr3_nt: TGTGCCAGCAGCCTAGGGGCGGGAATGAACACTGAAGCTTTCTTT
d_call: TRBD1; clone_size: once; j_call: TRBJ1-1; v_call: TRBV19; cdr3_aa: CASSITGGRTEAFF; cdr3_nt: TGTGCCAGTAGTATCACAGGGGGCCGAACTGAAGCTTTCTTT
d_call: -; clone_size: -; j_call: TRBJ1-5; v_call: TRBV4-2; cdr3_aa: CASSQDKASNQPQHF; cdr3_nt: TGTGCCAGCAGCCAAGATAAAGCTAGCAATCAGCCCCAGCATTTT
d_call: TRBD2; clone_size: -; j_call: TRBJ2-5; v_call: TRBV5-1; cdr3_aa: CASSLGSGDLMWETQYF; cdr3_nt: TGCGCCAGCAGCTTGGGAAGCGGGGACCTCATGTGGGAGACCCAGTACTTC
d_call: -; clone_size: -; j_call: TRBJ1-5; v_call: TRBV7-2; cdr3_aa: CASSLTGSFQPQHF; cdr3_nt: TGTGCCAGCAGCTTAACAGGCTCCTTCCAACCCCAGCATTTT
d_call: TRBD1; clone_size: -; j_call: TRBJ1-2; v_call: TRBV6-2/TRBV6-3; cdr3_aa: CASSLTGVGGYTF; cdr3_nt: TGTGCCAGCAGCCTAACAGGGGTTGGCGGCTACACCTTC
d_call: TRBD2; clone_size: -; j_call: TRBJ2-5; v_call: TRBV5-5; cdr3_aa: CASSFRLAVGETQYF; cdr3_nt: TGTGCCAGCAGCTTTCGACTAGCGGTCGGTGAGACCCAGTACTTC
d_call: TRBD1; clone_size: once; j_call: TRBJ1-1; v_call: TRBV10-3; cdr3_aa: CAISESGQGNTEAFF; cdr3_nt: TGTGCCATCAGTGAGTCGGGACAGGGGAACACTGAAGCTTTCTTT
d_call: -; clone_size: -; j_call: TRBJ1-1; v_call: TRBV6-5; cdr3_aa: CASSLTTTGTEAFF; cdr3_nt: TGTGCCAGCAGCCTAACGACCACAGGCACTGAAGCTTTCTTT
d_call: -; clone_size: -; j_call: TRBJ2-7; v_call: TRBV3-1/TRBV3-2; cdr3_aa: CASSQAGVYEQYF; cdr3_nt: TGTGCCAGCAGCCAAGCAGGCGTGTACGAGCAGTACTTC
d_call: -; clone_size: -; j_call: TRBJ1-1; v_call: TRBV11-2; cdr3_aa: CASSLRGFSRFPMNTEAFF; cdr3_nt: TGTGCCAGCAGCCTCCGAGGGTTCTCTAGGTTCCCAATGAACACTGAAGCTTTCTTT
d_call: -; clone_size: -; j_call: TRBJ2-1; v_call: TRBV7-8; cdr3_aa: CASSSRTPEQFF; cdr3_nt: TGTGCCAGCAGCTCTAGGACACCCGAGCAGTTCTTC
d_call: TRBD1; clone_size: -; j_call: TRBJ1-2; v_call: TRBV5-1; cdr3_aa: CASSIGTGVGFDGYTF; cdr3_nt: TGCGCCAGCAGCATAGGGACAGGGGTCGGTTTTGATGGCTACACCTTC
d_call: TRBD1; clone_size: -; j_call: TRBJ2-7; v_call: TRBV11-3; cdr3_aa: CASSLDRQGVYEQYF; cdr3_nt: TGTGCCAGCAGCTTAGACCGTCAGGGGGTCTACGAGCAGTACTTC
d_call: -; clone_size: -; j_call: TRBJ2-7; v_call: TRBV18; cdr3_aa: CASSPTATYEQYF; cdr3_nt: TGTGCCAGCTCACCCACAGCAACCTACGAGCAGTACTTC
d_call: TRBD1; clone_size: -; j_call: TRBJ1-2; v_call: TRBV28; cdr3_aa: CASQGGANGYTF; cdr3_nt: TGTGCCAGCCAAGGGGGCGCGAATGGCTACACCTTC
d_call: TRBD1; clone_size: -; j_call: TRBJ1-3; v_call: TRBV9; cdr3_aa: CASSVGTGGNTIYF; cdr3_nt: TGTGCCAGCAGCGTAGGGACAGGGGGAAACACCATATATTTT
d_call: -; clone_size: -; j_call: TRBJ1-3; v_call: TRBV7-2; cdr3_aa: CASSLSLPGNTIYF; cdr3_nt: TGTGCCAGCAGCTTGAGCCTTCCTGGAAACACCATATATTTT